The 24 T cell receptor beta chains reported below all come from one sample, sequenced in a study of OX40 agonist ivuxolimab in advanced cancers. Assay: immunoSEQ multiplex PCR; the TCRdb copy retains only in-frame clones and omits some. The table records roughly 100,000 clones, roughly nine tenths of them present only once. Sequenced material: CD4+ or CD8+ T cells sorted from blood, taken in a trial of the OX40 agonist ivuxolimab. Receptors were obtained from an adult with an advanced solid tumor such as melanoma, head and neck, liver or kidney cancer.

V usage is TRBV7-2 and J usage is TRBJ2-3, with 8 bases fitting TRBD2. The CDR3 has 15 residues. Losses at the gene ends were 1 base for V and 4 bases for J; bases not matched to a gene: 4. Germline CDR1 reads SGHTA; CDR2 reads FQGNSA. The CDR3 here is CASSLGTSFPDTQYF. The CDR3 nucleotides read TGTGCCAGCAGCTTAGGGACTAGCTTCCCAGATACGCAGTATTTT.

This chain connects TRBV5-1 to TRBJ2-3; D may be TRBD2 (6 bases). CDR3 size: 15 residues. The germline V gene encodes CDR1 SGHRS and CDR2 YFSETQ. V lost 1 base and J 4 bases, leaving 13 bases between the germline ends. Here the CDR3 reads CASSLTTSISDTQYF. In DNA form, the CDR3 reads TGCGCCAGCAGCTTGACTACTAGCATTTCAGATACGCAGTATTTT.

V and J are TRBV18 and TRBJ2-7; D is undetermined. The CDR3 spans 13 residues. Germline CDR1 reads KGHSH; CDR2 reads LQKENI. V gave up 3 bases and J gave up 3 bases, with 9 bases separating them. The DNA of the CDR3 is TGTGCCAGCTCACCCCCCACCAGCTACGAGCAGTACTTC. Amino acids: CASSPPTSYEQYF.

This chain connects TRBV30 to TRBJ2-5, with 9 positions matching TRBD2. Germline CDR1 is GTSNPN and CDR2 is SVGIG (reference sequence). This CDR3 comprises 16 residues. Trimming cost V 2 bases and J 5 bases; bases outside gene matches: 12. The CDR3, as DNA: TGTGCCTGGAGTCCCCAGGGTAGCGGGGGTTTCGAGACCCAGTACTTC. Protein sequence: CAWSPQGSGGFETQYF.

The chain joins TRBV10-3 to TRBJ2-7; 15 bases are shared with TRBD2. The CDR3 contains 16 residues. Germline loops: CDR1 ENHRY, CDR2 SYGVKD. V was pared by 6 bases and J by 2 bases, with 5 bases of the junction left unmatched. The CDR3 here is CAIRPGLAGGTYEQYF. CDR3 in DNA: TGTGCCATCAGACCGGGACTAGCGGGGGGAACCTACGAGCAGTACTTC.

The CDR3, as DNA: TGTGCCAGCAGTTCCCTTCCCACCGGGACAGAAAACTATGGCTACACCTTC. As protein: CASSSLPTGTENYGYTF. The rearrangement joins TRBV27 to TRBJ1-2; 7 bases agree with TRBD1. Germline V lookup: CDR1 MNHEY, CDR2 SMNVEV (reference sequence). The junction had 13 bases not matched to a gene; V was cut back by 4 bases and J by 2 bases. The CDR3 is made up of 17 amino acids.

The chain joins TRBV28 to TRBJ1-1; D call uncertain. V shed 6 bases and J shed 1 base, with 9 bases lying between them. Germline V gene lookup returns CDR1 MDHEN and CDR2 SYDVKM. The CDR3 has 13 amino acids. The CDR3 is CASRTQTNTEAFF. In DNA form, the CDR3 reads TGTGCCAGCAGGACACAGACGAACACTGAAGCTTTCTTT.

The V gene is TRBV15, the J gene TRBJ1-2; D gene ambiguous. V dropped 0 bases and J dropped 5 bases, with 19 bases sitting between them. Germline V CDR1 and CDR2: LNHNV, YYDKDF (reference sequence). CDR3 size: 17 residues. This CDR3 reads CATSRDVSETYAYGYTF. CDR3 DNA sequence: TGTGCCACCAGCAGAGATGTGTCCGAGACATATGCTTATGGCTACACCTTC. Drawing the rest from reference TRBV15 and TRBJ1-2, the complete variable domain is DAMVIQNPRYQVTQFGKPVTLSCSQTLNHNVMYWYQQKSSQAPKLLFHYYDKDFNNEADTPDNFQSRRPNTSFCFLDIRSPGLGDTAMYLCATSRDVSETYAYGYTFGSGTRLTVV.

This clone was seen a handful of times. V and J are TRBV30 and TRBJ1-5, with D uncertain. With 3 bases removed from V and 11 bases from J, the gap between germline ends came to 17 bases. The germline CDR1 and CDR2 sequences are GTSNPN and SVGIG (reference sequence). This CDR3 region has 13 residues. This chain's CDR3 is CAWRNPSVPAQHF. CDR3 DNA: TGTGCCTGGAGGAACCCGAGCGTTCCAGCCCAGCATTTT.

CDR3 protein: CASSLSSGGTPGRTQYF. CDR3 sequence (DNA): TGCGCCAGCAGCTTGTCAAGCGGGGGTACCCCAGGGCGAACCCAGTACTTC. The chain couples TRBV5-1 to TRBJ2-5; the match to TRBD2 covers 8 bases. Germline loops: CDR1 SGHRS, CDR2 YFSETQ. The CDR3 has 17 amino acids. J was trimmed by 8 bases and V by 1 base; bases with no gene match: 16.

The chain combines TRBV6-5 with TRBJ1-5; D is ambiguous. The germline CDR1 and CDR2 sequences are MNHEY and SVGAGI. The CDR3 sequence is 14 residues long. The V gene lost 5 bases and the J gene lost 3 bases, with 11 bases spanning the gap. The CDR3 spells CASSRGDPNQPQHF. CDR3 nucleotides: TGTGCCAGCAGTCGTGGGGATCCCAATCAGCCCCAGCATTTT.

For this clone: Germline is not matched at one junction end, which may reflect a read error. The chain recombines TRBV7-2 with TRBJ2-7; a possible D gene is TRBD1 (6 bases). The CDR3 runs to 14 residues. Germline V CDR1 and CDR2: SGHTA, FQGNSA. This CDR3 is CASSLGRGHYEQYF. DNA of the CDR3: TGTGCCAGCAGTTTAGGCAGGGGCCACTACGAGCAGTACTTC.

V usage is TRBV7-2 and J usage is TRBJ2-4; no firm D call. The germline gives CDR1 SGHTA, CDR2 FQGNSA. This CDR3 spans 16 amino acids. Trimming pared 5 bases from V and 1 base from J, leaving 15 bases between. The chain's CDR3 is CASSPALYAAKNIQYF. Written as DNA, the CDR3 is TGTGCCAGCAGCCCTGCTCTGTACGCGGCCAAAAACATTCAGTACTTC.

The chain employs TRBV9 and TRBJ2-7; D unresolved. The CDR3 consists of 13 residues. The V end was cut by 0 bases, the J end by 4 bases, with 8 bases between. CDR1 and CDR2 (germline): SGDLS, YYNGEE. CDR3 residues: CASSVAHEYEQYF. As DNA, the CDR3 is TGTGCCAGCAGCGTAGCCCATGAATACGAGCAGTACTTC.

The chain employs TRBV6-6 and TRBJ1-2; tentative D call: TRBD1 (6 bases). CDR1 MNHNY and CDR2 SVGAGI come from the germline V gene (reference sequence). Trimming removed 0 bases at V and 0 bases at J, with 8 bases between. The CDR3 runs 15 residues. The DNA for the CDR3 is TGTGCCAGCAGTTACTCGAGGGGGGCTAACTATGGCTACACCTTC. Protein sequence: CASSYSRGANYGYTF.

For the CDR3, the DNA is TGTGCCAGCAGCTCCCAGGCACAGCCCCAGCATTTT. It specifies CASSSQAQPQHF. The V call is TRBV7-9, the J call TRBJ1-5; D not resolved. V lost 4 bases and J lost 7, with 8 bases in between. In germline, CDR1 is SEHNR, CDR2 FQNEAQ (reference sequence). This CDR3 is built from 12 residues.

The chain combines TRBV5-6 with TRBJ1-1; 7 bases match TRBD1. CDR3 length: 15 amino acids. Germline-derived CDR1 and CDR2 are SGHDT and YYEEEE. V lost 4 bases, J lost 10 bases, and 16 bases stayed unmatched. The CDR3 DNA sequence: TGTGCCAGCAGCCAAACCGTGACAGGGTACGATGCAGCTTTCTTT. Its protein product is CASSQTVTGYDAAFF.

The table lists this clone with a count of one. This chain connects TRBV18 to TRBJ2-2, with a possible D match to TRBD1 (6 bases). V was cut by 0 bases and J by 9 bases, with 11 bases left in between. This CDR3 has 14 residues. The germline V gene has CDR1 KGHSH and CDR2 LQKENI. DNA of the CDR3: TGTGCCAGCTCACCACCAAGCAGGGGAAGGGAGCTGTTTTTT. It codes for CASSPPSRGRELFF.

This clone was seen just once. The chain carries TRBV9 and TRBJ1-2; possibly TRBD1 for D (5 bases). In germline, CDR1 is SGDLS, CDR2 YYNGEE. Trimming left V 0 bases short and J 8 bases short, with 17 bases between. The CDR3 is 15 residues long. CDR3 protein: CASSVGVGLLEGYTF. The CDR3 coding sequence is TGTGCCAGCAGCGTAGGAGTGGGACTCCTGGAGGGCTACACCTTC.

Here the CDR3 DNA reads TGTGCCAGCAGCTCTCCCACCGGGGGCTACGAGCAGTACTTC. Residues: CASSSPTGGYEQYF. This chain uses TRBV7-2 with TRBJ2-5, with D possibly being TRBD2 (6 bases). The tail of the sequence fits TRBJ2-7 better, so the J call may be wrong. Germline V gene lookup returns CDR1 SGHTA and CDR2 FQGNSA. The CDR3 is made up of 14 amino acids.

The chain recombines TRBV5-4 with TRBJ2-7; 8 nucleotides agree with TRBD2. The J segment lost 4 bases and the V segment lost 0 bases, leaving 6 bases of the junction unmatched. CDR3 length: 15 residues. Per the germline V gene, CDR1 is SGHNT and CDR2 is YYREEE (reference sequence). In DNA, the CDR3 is TGTGCCAGCAGCTTGGGCGGGGGGCAAGGTTACGAGCAGTACTTC. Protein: CASSLGGGQGYEQYF.

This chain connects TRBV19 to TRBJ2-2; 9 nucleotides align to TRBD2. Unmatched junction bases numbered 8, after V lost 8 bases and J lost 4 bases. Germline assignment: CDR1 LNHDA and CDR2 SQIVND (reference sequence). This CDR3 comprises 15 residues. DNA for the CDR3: TGTGCCAGTTTCCCCGCTAGCGGGGCCACCGGGGAGCTGTTTTTT. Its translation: CASFPASGATGELFF.

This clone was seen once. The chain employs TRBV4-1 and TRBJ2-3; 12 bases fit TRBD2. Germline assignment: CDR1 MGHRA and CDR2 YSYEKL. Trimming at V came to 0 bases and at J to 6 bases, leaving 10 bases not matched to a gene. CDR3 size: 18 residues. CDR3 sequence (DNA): TGCGCCAGCAGCCAAGATCTCGTACTAGCGGGGGGTGTGGATACGCAGTATTTT. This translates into CASSQDLVLAGGVDTQYF.

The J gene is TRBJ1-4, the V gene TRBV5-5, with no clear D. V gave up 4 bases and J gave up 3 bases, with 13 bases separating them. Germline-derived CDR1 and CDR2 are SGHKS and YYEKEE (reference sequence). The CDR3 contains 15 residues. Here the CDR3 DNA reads TGTGCCAGCAGCGTGGGGATCCAGTCTAATGAAAAACTGTTTTTT. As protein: CASSVGIQSNEKLFF.